This record covers a single TCR beta chain. Its target is not known. Both RNA and DNA were isolated together from 20-30 mg of bulk tissue that had not been sorted. Each tumor was sampled at four poles and its centre. From 500 to 600 ng of total RNA, TCR beta-specific cDNA was reverse-transcribed using a constant-region primer. Generation of the TCR beta libraries relied on three nested multiplex PCR rounds using slightly modified ARM-PCR. Primers for the first two PCR rounds were TRBV1-TRBV30 forward primers and a C-beta reverse primer (roughly 9 cycles per round). One entry per CDR3 protein, called by TCRdb with MiXCR from the multiplex PCR reads. Of almost 55,000 distinct CDR3 sequences in the sample, about 68% were seen once. The CDR3 is made up of 12 amino acids. Germline V lookup: CDR1 SQVTM, CDR2 ANQGSEA. Trimming cost V 0 bases and J 12 bases, with 12 bases left between them. The sample belongs to a study of tumor-infiltrating lymphocytes in primary liver carcinoma. As for the study in general: Aged between 30 and 69 years, the patients were men and women. Stage T1-T3 N0M0 and a size of about 4 to 11 cm characterized the tumors.

Study-wide results and limits: Only about 8-24% of top clones were detected in each of the five tumor regions.

The V and J genes are TRBV29-1 and TRBJ2-1; no definite D call. The sequence was obtained from a man in his forties with primary liver carcinoma and hepatitis B virus infection. The specimen sequenced was liver tumor tissue from sampling region 2. Subset of the sample: tumor region T2, inferior pole. The CDR3 region is CSVEDHGRSQFF. In DNA form, the CDR3 reads TGCAGCGTTGAAGATCACGGTCGTTCGCAGTTCTTC.